This TCR beta chain was documented in a study of beta chain features in type 1 diabetes. Whole-study results and caveats: Any HLA-type effect on TCRB rearrangement remained unresolved here.

Isolated RNA was reverse transcribed in full, so expressed TCRB transcripts were sequenced. Profiled with immunoSEQ multiplex PCR; TCRdb holds only in-frame clones, not every one. The table has about 470,000 clones, about 32% seen once. Germline values: CDR1 ENHRY, CDR2 SYGVKD. This CDR3 is 16 amino acids long. V lost 0 bases and J lost 2, with 14 bases in between. This clone was counted between two and nine times. Antigen: not known. The collection from each donor was one heparinised blood draw averaging about 110 mL. All of the sorted populations showed purity greater than 95%. The sequencing sample was made of naive CD4+ T cells from blood. This TCR came from a man in his late teens or twenties in good health. The chain joins TRBV10-3 to TRBJ2-7; the D gene could be TRBD1 or TRBD2 (5 bases each). The CDR3 here is CAISESRGPQTYEQYF. In DNA form, the CDR3 reads TGTGCCATCAGTGAGTCGAGGGGCCCCCAAACCTACGAGCAGTACTTC.